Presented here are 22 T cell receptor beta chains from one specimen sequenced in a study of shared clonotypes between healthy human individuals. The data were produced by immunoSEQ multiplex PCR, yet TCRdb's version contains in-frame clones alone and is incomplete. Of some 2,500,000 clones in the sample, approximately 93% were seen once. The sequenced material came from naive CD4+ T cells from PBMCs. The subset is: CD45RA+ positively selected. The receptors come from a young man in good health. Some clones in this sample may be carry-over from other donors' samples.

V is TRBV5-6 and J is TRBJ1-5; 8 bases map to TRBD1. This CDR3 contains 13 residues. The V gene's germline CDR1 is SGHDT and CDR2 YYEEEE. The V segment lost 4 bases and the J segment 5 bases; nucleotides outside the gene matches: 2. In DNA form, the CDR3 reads TGTGCCAGCAGCCTACAGGGGGATCAGCCCCAGCATTTT. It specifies CASSLQGDQPQHF.

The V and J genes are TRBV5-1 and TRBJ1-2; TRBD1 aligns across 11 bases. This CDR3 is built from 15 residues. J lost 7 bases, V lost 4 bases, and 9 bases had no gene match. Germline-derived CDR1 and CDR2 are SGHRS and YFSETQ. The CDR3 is CASSPDRGQDGGYTF. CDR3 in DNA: TGCGCCAGCAGCCCGGACAGGGGGCAAGATGGTGGCTACACCTTC.

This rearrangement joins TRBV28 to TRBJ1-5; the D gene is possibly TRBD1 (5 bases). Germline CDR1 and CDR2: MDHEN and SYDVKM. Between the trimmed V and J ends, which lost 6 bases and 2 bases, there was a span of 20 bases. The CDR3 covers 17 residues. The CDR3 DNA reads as TGTGCCAGCAGGCCATGGGGGTCGGGGACTGGCAATCAGCCCCAGCATTTT. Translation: CASRPWGSGTGNQPQHF.

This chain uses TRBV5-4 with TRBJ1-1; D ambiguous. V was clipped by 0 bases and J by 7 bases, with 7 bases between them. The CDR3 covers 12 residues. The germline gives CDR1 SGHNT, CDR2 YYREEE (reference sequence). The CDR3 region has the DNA TGTGCCAGCAGCTTGGGAGTGGGTGAAGCTTTCTTT. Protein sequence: CASSLGVGEAFF.

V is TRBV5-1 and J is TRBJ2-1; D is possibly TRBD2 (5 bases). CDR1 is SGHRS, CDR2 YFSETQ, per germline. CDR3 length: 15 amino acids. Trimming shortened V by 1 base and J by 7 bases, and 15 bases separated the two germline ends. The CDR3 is CASSLSGSWGNEQFF. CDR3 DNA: TGCGCCAGCAGCTTGAGTGGGAGTTGGGGAAATGAGCAGTTCTTC.

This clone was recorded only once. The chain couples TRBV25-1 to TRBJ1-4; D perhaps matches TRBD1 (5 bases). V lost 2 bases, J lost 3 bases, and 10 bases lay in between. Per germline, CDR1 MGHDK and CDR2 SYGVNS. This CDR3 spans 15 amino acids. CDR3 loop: CASSEGGAANEKLFF. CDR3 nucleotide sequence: TGTGCCAGCAGTGAAGGAGGGGCGGCTAATGAAAAACTGTTTTTT. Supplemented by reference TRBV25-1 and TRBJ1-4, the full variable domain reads EADIYQTPRYLVIGTGKKITLECSQTMGHDKMYWYQQDPGMELHLIHYSYGVNSTEKGDLSSESTVSRIRTEHFPLTLESARPSHTSQYLCASSEGGAANEKLFFGSGTQLSVL.

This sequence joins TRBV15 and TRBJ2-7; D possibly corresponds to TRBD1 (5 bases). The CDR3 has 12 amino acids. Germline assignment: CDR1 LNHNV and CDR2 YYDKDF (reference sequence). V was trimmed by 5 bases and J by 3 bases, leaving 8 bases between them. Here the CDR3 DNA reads TGTGCCACCAGCCGGACACACTACGAGCAGTACTTC. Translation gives CATSRTHYEQYF.

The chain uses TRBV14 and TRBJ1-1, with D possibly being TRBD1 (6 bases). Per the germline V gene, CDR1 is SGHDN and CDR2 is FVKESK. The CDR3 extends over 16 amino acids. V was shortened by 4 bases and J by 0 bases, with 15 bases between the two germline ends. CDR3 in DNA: TGTGCCAGCAGCCCTTGGAGGGGGGAGGTGAACACTGAAGCTTTCTTT. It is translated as CASSPWRGEVNTEAFF.

The CDR3 coding sequence is TGTGCCAGCAGTGAATGGGCGCCTAATGAAAAACTGTTTTTT. Its protein product is CASSEWAPNEKLFF. V gene TRBV2 combines with J gene TRBJ1-4; D ambiguous. CDR1 and CDR2 (germline): SNHLY, FYNNEI. V lost 2 bases and J 3 bases, leaving 7 bases between the germline ends. CDR3 length: 14 residues.

The CDR3 reads CASSRRRSRVNGELFF. In DNA form, the CDR3 reads TGTGCCAGCAGCCGGAGGAGGTCCAGGGTGAACGGGGAGCTGTTTTTT. The chain employs TRBV7-2 and TRBJ2-2; tentatively, D is TRBD1 or TRBD2 (5 bases each). The V end was cut by 5 bases, the J end by 7 bases, with 20 bases between. The CDR3 is made up of 16 amino acids. The V gene's germline CDR1 is SGHTA and CDR2 FQGNSA.

The CDR3 is CAWSPRSGLHKYEQYF. The CDR3 DNA sequence: TGTGCCTGGAGTCCCCGCAGCGGCCTACATAAATACGAGCAGTACTTC. The J gene is TRBJ2-7, the V gene TRBV30; D might be TRBD2 (5 bases). This CDR3 has 16 residues. Germline lookup yields CDR1 GTSNPN and CDR2 SVGIG (reference sequence). Trimming stripped 2 bases from V and 4 bases from J, with 21 bases between.

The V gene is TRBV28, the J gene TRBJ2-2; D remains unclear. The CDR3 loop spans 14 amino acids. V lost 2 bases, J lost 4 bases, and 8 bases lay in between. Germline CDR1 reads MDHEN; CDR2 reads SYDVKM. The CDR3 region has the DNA TGTGCCAGCAGTTTAGTCGACACCACCGGGGAGCTGTTTTTT. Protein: CASSLVDTTGELFF.

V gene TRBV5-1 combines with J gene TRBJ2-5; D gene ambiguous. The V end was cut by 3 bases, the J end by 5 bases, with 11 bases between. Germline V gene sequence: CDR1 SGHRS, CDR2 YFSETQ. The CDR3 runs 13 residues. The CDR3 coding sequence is TGCGCCAGCAGCTCCCAAATAGTGGAGACCCAGTACTTC. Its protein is CASSSQIVETQYF.

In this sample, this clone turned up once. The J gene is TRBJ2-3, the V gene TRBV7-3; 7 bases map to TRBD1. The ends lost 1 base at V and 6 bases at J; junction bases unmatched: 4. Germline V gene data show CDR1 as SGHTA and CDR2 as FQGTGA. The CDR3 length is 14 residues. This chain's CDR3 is CASSLRQGVDTQYF. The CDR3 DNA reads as TGTGCCAGCAGCTTAAGGCAGGGGGTCGATACGCAGTATTTT.

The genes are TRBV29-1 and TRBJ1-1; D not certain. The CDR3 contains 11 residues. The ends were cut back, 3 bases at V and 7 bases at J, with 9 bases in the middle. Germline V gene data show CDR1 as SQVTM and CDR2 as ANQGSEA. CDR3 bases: TGCAGCGTTGACGGCGACCTTGAAGCTTTCTTT. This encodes CSVDGDLEAFF.

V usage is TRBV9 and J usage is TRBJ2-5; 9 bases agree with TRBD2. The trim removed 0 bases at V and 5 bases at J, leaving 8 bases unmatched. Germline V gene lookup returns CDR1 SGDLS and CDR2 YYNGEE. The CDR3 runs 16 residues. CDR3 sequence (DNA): TGTGCCAGCAGCGTAGAGCTAGCGGGGTCACTGGAGACCCAGTACTTC. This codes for CASSVELAGSLETQYF. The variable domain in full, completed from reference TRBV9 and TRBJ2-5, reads DSGVTQTPKHLITATGQRVTLRCSPRSGDLSVYWYQQSLDQGLQFLIQYYNGEERAKGNILERFSAQQFPDLHSELNLSSLELGDSALYFCASSVELAGSLETQYFGPGTRLLVL.

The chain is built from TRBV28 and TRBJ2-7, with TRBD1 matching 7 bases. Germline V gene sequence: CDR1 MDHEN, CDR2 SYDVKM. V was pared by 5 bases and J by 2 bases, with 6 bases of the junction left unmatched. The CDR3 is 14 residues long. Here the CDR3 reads CASSPGQDPYEQYF. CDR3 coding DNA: TGTGCCAGCAGTCCCGGACAGGACCCCTACGAGCAGTACTTC.

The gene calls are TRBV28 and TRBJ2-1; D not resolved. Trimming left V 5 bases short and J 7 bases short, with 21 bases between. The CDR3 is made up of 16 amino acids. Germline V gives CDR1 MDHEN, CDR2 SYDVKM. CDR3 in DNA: TGTGCCAGCAGTCTGTACTGGCGTAGTTTGGGAAATGAGCAGTTCTTC. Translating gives CASSLYWRSLGNEQFF. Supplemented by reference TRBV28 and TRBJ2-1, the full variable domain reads DVKVTQSSRYLVKRTGEKVFLECVQDMDHENMFWYRQDPGLGLRLIYFSYDVKMKEKGDIPEGYSVSREKKERFSLILESASTNQTSMYLCASSLYWRSLGNEQFFGPGTRLTVL.

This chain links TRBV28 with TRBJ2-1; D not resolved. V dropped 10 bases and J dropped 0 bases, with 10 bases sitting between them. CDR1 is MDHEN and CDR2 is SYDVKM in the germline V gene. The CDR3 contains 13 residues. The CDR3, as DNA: TGTGCCACTGGTTCTTACTCCTACAATGAGCAGTTCTTC. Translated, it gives CATGSYSYNEQFF.

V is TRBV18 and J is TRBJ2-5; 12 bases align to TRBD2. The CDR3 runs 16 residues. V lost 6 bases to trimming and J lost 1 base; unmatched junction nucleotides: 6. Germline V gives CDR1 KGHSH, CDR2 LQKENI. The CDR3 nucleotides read TGTGCCAGCTCGAAGGGACTAGCGGGCACCCAAGAGACCCAGTACTTC. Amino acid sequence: CASSKGLAGTQETQYF.

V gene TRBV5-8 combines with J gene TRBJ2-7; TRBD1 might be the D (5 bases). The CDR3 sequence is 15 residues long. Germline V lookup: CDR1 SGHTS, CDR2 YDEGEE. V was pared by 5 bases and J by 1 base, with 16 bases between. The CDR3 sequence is CASSSGLRGSYEQYF. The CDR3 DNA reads TGTGCCAGCAGTTCGGGTTTAAGGGGATCCTACGAGCAGTACTTC.

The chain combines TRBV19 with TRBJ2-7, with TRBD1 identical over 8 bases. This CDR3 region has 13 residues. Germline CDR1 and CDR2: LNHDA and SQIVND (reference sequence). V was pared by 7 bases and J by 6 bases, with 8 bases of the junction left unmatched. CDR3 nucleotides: TGTGCCAGTAATCACAGGGGGGCGGCCGAGCAGTACTTC. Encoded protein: CASNHRGAAEQYF. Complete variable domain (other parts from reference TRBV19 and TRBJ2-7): DGGITQSPKYLFRKEGQNVTLSCEQNLNHDAMYWYRQDPGQGLRLIYYSQIVNDFQKGDIAEGYSVSREKKESFPLTVTSAQKNPTAFYLCASNHRGAAEQYFGPGTRLTVT.